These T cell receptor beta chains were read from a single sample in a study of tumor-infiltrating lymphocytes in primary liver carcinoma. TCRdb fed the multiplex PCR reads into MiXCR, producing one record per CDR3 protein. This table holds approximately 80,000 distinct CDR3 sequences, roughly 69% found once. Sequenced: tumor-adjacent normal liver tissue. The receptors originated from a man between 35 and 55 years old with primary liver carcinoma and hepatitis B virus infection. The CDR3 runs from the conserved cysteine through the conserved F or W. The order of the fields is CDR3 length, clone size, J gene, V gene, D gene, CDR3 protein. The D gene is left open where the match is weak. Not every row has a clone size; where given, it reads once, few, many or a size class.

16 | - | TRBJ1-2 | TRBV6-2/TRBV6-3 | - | CASIHSKFSRENGYTF
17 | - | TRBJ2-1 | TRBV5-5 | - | CASSSPRSERTTSEQLF
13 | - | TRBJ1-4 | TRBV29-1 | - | CSVGRGRSEKLFF
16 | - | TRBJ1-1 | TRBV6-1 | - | CDSRKGRVPMNTEAFF
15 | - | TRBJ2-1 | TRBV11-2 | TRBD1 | CASSGQVSSYNEQFF
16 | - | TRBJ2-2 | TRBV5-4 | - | CASSLPSWRTTGELFF
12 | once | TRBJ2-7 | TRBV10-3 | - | CGISKAGQEQYF
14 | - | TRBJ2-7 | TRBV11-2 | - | CASSLVGTVYEQYF
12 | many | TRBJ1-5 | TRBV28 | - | CASKDAGQPQHF
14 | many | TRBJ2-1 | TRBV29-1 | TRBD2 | CSVQAGNSYNEQFF
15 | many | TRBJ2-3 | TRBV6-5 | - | CASSYFPSSTDTQYF
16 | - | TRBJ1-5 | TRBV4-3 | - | CVSSQEPGLTNQPQHF
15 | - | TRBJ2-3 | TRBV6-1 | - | CASRVESPFIDTQYF
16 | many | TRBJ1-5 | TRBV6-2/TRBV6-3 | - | CASSPSVGIGNQPQHF
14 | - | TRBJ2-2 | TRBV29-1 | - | CSVITGSLTGELFF
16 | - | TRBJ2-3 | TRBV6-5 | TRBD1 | CASSLTGTDTTDMQYF
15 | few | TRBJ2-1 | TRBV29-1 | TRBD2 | CSVGLAGGFCNEQFF
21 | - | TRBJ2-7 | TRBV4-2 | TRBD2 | CASSQVFATLTLAGLSNEQYF
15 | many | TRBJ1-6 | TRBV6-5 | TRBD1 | CASRDDRGRNSPLHF
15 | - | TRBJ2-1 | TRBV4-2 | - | CANSQEQQRKYGQFF
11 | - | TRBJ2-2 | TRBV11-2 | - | CTSSVLWELFF
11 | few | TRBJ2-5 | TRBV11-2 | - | CASSLHQAHYF
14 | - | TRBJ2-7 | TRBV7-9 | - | CVSSLEGGYYEQYF
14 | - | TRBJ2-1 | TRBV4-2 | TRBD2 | CASSQLAGYNEQFF
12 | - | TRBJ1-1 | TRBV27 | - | CASRTGAREAFF
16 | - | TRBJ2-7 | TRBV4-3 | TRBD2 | CASIPELAVASYEQYF
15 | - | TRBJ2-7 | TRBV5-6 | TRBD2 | CTSSFMASGTYELYF
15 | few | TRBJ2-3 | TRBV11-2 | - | CVSSFYGGSTDMQYF
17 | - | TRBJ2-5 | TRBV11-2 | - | CASSLEPGMGFEQTQYF
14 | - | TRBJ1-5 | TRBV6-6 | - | CASSVGEGANVQLF
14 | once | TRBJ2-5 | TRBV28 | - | CANSRDVGQETQYF
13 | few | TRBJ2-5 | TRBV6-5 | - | CATLWGLQETQYF
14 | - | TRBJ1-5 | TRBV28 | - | CASRPLLNGQPHHF
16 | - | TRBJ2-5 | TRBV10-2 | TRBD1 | CASSRRQGSVQETQYF
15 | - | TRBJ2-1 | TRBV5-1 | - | CASSDTSRSVDEQFF
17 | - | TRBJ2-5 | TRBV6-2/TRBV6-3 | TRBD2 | CAISYGSAGGWGETQYF
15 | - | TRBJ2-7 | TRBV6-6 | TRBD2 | CASSPRTSGTYEQYF
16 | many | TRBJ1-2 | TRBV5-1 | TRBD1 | CASSNERTGTGGGYTF
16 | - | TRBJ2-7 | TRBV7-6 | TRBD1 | CASSVLTGTGAHEQYF
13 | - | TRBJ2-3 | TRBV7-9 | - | CASSPNSGDTQYF
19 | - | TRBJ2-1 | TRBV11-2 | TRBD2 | CVSSPASGAGLSSYSEQFF
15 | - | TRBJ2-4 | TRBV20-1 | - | CSARVQGIAKNIQYF
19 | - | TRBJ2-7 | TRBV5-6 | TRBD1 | CASGVTGARDGQNSYEQYF
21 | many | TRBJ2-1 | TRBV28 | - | CASSFWSGPRFPPSSYNEQFF
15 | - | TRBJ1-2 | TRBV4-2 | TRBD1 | CANSQEAGGGSGYTF
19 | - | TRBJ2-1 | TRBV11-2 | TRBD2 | CASSLDGRFSGTPYNEHFF
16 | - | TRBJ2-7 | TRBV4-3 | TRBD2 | CASSQAISGGSYEHYF
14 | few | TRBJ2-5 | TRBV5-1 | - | CASSPRSGRETQYF
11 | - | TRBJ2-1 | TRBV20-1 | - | CSAESGNEQFF
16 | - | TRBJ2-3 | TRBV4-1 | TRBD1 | CANSQGSDRDADTQYF